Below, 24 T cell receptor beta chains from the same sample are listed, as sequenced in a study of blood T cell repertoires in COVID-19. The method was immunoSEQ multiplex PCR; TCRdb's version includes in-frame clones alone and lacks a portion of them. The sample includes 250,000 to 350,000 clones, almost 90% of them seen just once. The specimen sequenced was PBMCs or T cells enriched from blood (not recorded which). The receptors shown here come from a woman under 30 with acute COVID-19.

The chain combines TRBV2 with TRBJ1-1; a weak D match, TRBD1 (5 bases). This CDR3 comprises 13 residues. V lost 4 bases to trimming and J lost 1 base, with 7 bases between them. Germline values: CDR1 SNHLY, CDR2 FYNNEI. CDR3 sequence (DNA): TGTGCCAGCAGTGTCCAGGGGAACACTGAAGCTTTCTTT. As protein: CASSVQGNTEAFF.

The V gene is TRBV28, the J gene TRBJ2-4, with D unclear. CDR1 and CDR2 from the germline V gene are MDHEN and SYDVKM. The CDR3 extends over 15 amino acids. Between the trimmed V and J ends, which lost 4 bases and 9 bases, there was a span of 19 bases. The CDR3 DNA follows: TGTGCCAGCAGTTCCAACGCTTACTCCGCTGGCATTCAGTACTTC. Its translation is CASSSNAYSAGIQYF.

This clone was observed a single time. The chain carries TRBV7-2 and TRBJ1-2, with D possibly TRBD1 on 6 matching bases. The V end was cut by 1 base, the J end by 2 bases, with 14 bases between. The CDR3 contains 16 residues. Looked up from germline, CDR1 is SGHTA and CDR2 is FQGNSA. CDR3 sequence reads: CASSLGLGALNYGYTF. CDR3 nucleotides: TGTGCCAGCAGCTTAGGATTGGGGGCGTTAAACTATGGCTACACCTTC.

CDR3 coding DNA: TGTGCCAGCACCGGCGGGGGGAATGAAAAACTGTTTTTT. It codes for CASTGGGNEKLFF. The chain recombines TRBV28 with TRBJ1-4; D possibly corresponds to TRBD1 (5 bases). V shed 7 bases and J shed 5 bases, with 11 bases lying between them. Germline values: CDR1 MDHEN, CDR2 SYDVKM. The CDR3 has 13 amino acids.

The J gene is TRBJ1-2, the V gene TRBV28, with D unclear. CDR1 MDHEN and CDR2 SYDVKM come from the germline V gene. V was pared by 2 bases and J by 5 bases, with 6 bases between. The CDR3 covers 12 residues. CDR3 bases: TGTGCCAGCAGTTTAACACAGTATGGCTACACCTTC. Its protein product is CASSLTQYGYTF.

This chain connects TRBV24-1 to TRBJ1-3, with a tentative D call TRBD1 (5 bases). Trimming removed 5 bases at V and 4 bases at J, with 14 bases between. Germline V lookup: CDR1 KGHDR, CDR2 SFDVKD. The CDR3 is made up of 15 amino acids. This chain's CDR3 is CATSGTGTGGNTIYF. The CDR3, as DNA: TGTGCCACCAGTGGGACCGGGACTGGGGGAAACACCATATATTTT.

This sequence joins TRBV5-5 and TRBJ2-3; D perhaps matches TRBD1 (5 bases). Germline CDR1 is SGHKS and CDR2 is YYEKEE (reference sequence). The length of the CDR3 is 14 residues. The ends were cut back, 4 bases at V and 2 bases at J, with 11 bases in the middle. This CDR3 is CASSLQAATDTQYF. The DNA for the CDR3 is TGTGCCAGCAGCCTACAGGCCGCCACAGATACGCAGTATTTT. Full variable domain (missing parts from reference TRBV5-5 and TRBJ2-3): DAGVTQSPTHLIKTRGQQVTLRCSPISGHKSVSWYQQVLGQGPQFIFQYYEKEERGRGNFPDRFSARQFPNYSSELNVNALLLGDSALYLCASSLQAATDTQYFGPGTRLTVL.

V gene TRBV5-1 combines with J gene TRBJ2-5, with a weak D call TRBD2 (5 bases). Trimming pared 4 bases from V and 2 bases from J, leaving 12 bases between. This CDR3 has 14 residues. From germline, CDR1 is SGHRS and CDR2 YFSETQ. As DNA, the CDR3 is TGCGCCAGCAGCCAGATCCGGGATCAAGAGACCCAGTACTTC. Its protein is CASSQIRDQETQYF.

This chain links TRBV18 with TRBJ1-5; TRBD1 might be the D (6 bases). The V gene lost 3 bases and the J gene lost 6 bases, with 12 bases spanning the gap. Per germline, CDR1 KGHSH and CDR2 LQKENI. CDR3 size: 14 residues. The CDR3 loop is CASSPTRGGQPQHF. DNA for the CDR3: TGTGCCAGCTCACCTACGAGGGGGGGTCAGCCCCAGCATTTT.

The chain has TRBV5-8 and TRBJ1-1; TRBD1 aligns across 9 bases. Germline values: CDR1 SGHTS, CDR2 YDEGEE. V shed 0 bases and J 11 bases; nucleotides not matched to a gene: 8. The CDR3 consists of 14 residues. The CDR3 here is CASSLVGTGLWAFF. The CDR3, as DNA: TGTGCCAGCAGCTTGGTTGGGACAGGGTTGTGGGCTTTCTTT.

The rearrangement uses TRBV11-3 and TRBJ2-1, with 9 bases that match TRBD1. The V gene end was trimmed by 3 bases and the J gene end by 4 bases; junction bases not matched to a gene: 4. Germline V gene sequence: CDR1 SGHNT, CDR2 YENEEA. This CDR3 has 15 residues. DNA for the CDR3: TGTGCCAGCAGCTTGGACAGGGGAATGTACAATGAGCAGTTCTTC. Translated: CASSLDRGMYNEQFF.

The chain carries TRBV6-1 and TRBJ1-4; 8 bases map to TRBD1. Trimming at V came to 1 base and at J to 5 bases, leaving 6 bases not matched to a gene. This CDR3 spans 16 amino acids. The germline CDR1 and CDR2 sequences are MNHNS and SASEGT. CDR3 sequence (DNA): TGTGCCAGCAGTGAAGGACAGGGGACCCGAAATGAAAAACTGTTTTTT. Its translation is CASSEGQGTRNEKLFF.

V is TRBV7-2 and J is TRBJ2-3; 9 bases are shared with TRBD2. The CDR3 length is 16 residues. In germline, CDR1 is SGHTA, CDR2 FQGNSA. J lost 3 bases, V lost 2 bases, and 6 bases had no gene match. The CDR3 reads CASSLRGREGTDTQYF. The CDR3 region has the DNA TGTGCCAGCAGCTTAAGAGGGCGGGAGGGAACAGATACGCAGTATTTT.

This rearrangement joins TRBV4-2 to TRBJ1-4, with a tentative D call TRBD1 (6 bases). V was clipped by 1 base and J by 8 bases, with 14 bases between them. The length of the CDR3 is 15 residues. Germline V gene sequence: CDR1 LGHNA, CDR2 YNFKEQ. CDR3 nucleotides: TGTGCCAGCAGCCAAGCCAGGGGTTCGTGGGAAAAACTGTTTTTT. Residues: CASSQARGSWEKLFF.

This CDR3 is CASSFGGGANEKLFF. The CDR3 DNA reads as TGTGCCAGCAGTTTTGGGGGAGGGGCTAATGAAAAACTGTTTTTT. The rearrangement links TRBV28 to TRBJ1-4, with a possible D match to TRBD1 (5 bases). The CDR3 is 15 residues long. The germline V gene encodes CDR1 MDHEN and CDR2 SYDVKM. The ends were cut back, 3 bases at V and 3 bases at J, with 11 bases in the middle.

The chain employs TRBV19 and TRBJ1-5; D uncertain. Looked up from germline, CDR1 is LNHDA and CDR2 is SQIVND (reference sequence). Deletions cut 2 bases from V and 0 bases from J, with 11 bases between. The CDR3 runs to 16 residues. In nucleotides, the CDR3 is TGTGCCAGTAGTATATGGGCAGGATCTAGCAATCAGCCCCAGCATTTT. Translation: CASSIWAGSSNQPQHF.

CDR3 sequence: CASRDTLEGYTF. DNA for the CDR3: TGTGCCAGCAGGGACACCCTAGAGGGCTACACCTTC. This chain connects TRBV28 to TRBJ1-2, with a tentative D call TRBD1 (5 bases). Between the trimmed V and J ends, which lost 6 bases and 8 bases, there was a span of 13 bases. Germline CDR1 and CDR2: MDHEN and SYDVKM. This CDR3 is 12 amino acids long.

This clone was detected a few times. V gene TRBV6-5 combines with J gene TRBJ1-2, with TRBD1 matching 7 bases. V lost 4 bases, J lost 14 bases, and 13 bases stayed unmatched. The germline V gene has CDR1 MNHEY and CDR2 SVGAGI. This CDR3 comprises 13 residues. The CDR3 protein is CASSSDRILAGTF. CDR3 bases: TGTGCCAGCAGTTCGGACAGGATTCTCGCGGGTACCTTC.

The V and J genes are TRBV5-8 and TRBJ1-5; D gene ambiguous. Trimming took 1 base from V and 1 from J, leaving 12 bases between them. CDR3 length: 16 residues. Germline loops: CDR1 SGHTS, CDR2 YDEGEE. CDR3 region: CASSLFMGVSNQPQHF. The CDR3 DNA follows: TGTGCCAGCAGCTTGTTCATGGGAGTGAGCAATCAGCCCCAGCATTTT.

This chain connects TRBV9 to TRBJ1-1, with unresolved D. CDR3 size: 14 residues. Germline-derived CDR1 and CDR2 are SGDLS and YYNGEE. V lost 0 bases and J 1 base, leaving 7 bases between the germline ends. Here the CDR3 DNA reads TGTGCCAGCAGCGTAGCATCCAAGAACACTGAAGCTTTCTTT. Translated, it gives CASSVASKNTEAFF. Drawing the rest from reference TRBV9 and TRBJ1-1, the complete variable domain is DSGVTQTPKHLITATGQRVTLRCSPRSGDLSVYWYQQSLDQGLQFLIQYYNGEERAKGNILERFSAQQFPDLHSELNLSSLELGDSALYFCASSVASKNTEAFFGQGTRLTVV.

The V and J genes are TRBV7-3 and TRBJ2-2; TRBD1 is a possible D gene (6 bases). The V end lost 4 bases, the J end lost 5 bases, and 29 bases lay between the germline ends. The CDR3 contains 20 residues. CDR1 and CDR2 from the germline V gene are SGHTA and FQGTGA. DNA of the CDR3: TGTGCCAGCAGCTCCCTATTATCTCAGATTACAGGGTCGGGAACCGGGGAGCTGTTTTTT. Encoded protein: CASSSLLSQITGSGTGELFF.

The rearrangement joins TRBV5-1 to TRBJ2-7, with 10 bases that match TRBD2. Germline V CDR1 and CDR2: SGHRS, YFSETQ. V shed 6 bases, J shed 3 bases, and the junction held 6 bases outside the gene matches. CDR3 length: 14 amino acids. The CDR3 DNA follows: TGCGCCAGCACCCCGGCTAGCGGGGGCTACGAGCAGTACTTC. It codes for CASTPASGGYEQYF.

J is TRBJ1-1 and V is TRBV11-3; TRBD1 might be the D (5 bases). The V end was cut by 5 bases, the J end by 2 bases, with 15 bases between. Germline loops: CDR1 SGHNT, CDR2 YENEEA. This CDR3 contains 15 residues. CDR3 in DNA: TGTGCCAGCAGCCCGGTGACAGCCATAAACACTGAAGCTTTCTTT. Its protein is CASSPVTAINTEAFF.

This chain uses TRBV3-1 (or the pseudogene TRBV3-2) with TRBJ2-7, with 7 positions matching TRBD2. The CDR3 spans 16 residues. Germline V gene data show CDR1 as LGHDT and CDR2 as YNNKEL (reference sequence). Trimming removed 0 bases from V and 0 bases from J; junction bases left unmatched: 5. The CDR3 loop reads CASSQDRGGSSYEQYF. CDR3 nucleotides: TGTGCCAGCAGCCAAGATCGGGGCGGGAGCTCCTACGAGCAGTACTTC.